This paragraph covers one T cell receptor (beta chain) sequence. Its antigen is not identified. A junction end diverges from the germline sequence, so it may reflect a read error. Individual cDNA molecules received unique molecular identifiers during library preparation. TCRdb independently ran MiXCR on the 5' RACE reads; one entry per CDR3 protein. Of about 36,000 distinct CDR3 sequences in the sample, 6% to 8% were seen once. This sample is drawn from a study of early T cells in non-severe SARS-CoV-2 infection. Turning to the study itself: Unsorted whole-blood RNA was sequenced in bulk, leaving chains unpaired. General observations from the study: Private and CD4 specificities were missed by VDJdb matching, which favored anti-spike CD8 responses.

CDR1 is SGHRS, CDR2 YFSETQ, per germline. The CDR3 spans 12 residues. This receptor was identified in an adult who was a healthcare worker with PCR-confirmed SARS-CoV-2 infection or an uninfected control (not recorded which). Sequencing used whole blood, obtained at baseline. The rearrangement links TRBV5-1 to TRBJ2-1, with a possible D match to TRBD1 (5 bases). The CDR3 DNA reads as TGCGCCACCAGCCCAGGGCGCAATGAGCAGTTCTTC. Encoded protein: CATSPGRNEQFF. Variable domain in full (rest from reference TRBV5-1 and TRBJ2-1): KAGVTQTPRYLIKTRGQQVTLSCSPISGHRSVSWYQQTPGQGLQFLFEYFSETQRNKGNFPGRFSGRQFSNSRSEMNVSTLELGDSALYLCATSPGRNEQFFGPGTRLTVL.